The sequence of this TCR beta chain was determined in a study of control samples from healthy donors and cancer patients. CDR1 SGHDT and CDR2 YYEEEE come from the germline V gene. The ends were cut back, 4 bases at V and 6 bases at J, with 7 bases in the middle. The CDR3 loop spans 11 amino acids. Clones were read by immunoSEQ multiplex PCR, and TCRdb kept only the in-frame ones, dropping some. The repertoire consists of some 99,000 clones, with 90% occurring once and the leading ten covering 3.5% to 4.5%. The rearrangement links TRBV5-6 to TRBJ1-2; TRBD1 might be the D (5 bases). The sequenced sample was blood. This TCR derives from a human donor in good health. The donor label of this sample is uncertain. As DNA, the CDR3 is TGTGCCAGCAGCGGGGGGAATGGCTACACCTTC. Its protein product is CASSGGNGYTF.